This passage covers 24 T cell receptor beta chains from one sample sequenced in a study of cytomegalovirus exposure and HLA in healthy donors. PCR involved 60 Vbeta and 13 Jbeta primers. Only in-frame clones appear in the TCRdb table, and some are missing; sequencing was by immunoSEQ multiplex PCR. The sample contains tens of thousands of clones, roughly a tenth of which appear only once. The sequenced sample consisted of PBMCs. The receptors were gathered from a man between 60 and 70 years old in good health and CMV-seropositive.

This clone was detected only a few times. This chain joins TRBV29-1 and TRBJ2-7; unclear D gene. The V end was cut by 5 bases, the J end by 8 bases, with 13 bases between. The CDR3 runs 11 residues. Looked up from germline, CDR1 is SQVTM and CDR2 is ANQGSEA. CDR3 amino acids: CSVLTVSQQYF. CDR3 sequence (DNA): TGCAGCGTTCTAACGGTGTCTCAGCAGTACTTC.

V usage is TRBV13 and J usage is TRBJ2-1, with a weak D call TRBD2 (5 bases). This CDR3 is 15 amino acids long. Germline V gene lookup returns CDR1 PRHDT and CDR2 FYEKMQ (reference sequence). V was clipped by 3 bases and J by 2 bases, with 11 bases between them. CDR3 loop: CASSLLGNPYNEQFF. The CDR3 DNA sequence: TGTGCCAGCAGCTTGCTCGGGAACCCCTACAATGAGCAGTTCTTC.

This clone appeared a few times. The chain is built from TRBV27 and TRBJ2-3; D unclear. V was clipped by 6 bases and J by 2 bases, with 12 bases between them. The CDR3 totals 14 residues. Germline V lookup: CDR1 MNHEY, CDR2 SMNVEV (reference sequence). The CDR3 loop reads CASSRVEPTDTQYF. The CDR3 DNA reads TGTGCCAGCAGCCGCGTAGAACCCACAGATACGCAGTATTTT.

A few counts support this clone. The V call is TRBV5-1, the J call TRBJ1-1; D remains unclear. The germline V and J ends were trimmed by 4 bases and 1 base, with 8 bases remaining between them. The CDR3 sequence is 13 residues long. Germline V gene data show CDR1 as SGHRS and CDR2 as YFSETQ. As DNA, the CDR3 is TGCGCCAGCAGCACCAGACAGAACACTGAAGCTTTCTTT. Its translation is CASSTRQNTEAFF.

The chain carries TRBV7-8 and TRBJ2-3; 7 bases fit TRBD2. V was pared by 7 bases and J by 4 bases, with 11 bases of the junction left unmatched. This CDR3 region has 15 residues. Germline values: CDR1 SGHVS, CDR2 FQNEAQ. CDR3 DNA sequence: TGTGCCAGCAACCTCCGGATCGGGGGGTCAGATACGCAGTATTTT. It translates to CASNLRIGGSDTQYF.

The rearrangement links TRBV4-1 to TRBJ2-2; 7 bases fit TRBD2. CDR1 is MGHRA and CDR2 is YSYEKL in the germline V gene. The J segment lost 1 base and the V segment lost 0 bases, leaving 2 bases of the junction unmatched. The CDR3 is 16 residues long. Here the CDR3 DNA reads TGCGCCAGCAGCCAAGAAGGCGGGGGGAACACCGGGGAGCTGTTTTTT. It codes for CASSQEGGGNTGELFF.

The chain joins TRBV10-3 to TRBJ1-4; D perhaps matches TRBD1 (6 bases). With 6 bases removed from V and 13 bases from J, the gap between germline ends came to 15 bases. Germline V gene data show CDR1 as ENHRY and CDR2 as SYGVKD. CDR3 length: 12 amino acids. For the CDR3, the DNA is TGTGCCATCAGCGCCCGACAGGACAGACTGTTTTTT. Translating it yields CAISARQDRLFF.

This clone was seen a handful of times. Other DNA sequences in this sample translate to the same CDR3. The chain links TRBV7-9 to TRBJ1-1; D remains ambiguous. This CDR3 comprises 11 residues. The V end lost 2 bases, the J end lost 5 bases, and 3 bases lay between the germline ends. Germline CDR1 is SEHNR and CDR2 is FQNEAQ (reference sequence). DNA for the CDR3: TGTGCCAGCAGCTTACAAACTGAAGCTTTCTTT. This encodes CASSLQTEAFF.

The gene calls are TRBV6-1 and TRBJ1-5; weak D call: TRBD1 (6 bases). The CDR3 is 14 amino acids. V dropped 2 bases and J dropped 5 bases, with 10 bases sitting between them. Germline V gene sequence: CDR1 MNHNS, CDR2 SASEGT. CDR3 sequence: CASSERGGYQPQHF. The CDR3 DNA reads as TGTGCCAGCAGTGAAAGGGGGGGTTATCAGCCCCAGCATTTT.

The chain is built from TRBV4-1 and TRBJ1-3, with D unresolved. V was cut by 4 bases and J by 1 base, with 11 bases left in between. The CDR3 has 15 amino acids. CDR1 and CDR2 (germline): MGHRA, YSYEKL. In DNA, the CDR3 is TGCGCCAGCAGCCCGACCGACGGGTCTGGAAACACCATATATTTT. It codes for CASSPTDGSGNTIYF.

This clone was seen only a few times. The chain links TRBV27 to TRBJ1-1; D gene ambiguous. The V end was cut by 3 bases, the J end by 2 bases, with 7 bases between. The CDR3 consists of 13 residues. Germline CDR1 reads MNHEY; CDR2 reads SMNVEV (reference sequence). The CDR3 sequence: CASSLRGNTEAFF. As DNA, the CDR3 is TGTGCCAGCAGTTTGAGAGGAAACACTGAAGCTTTCTTT.

This clone was counted between two and nine times. For the CDR3, the DNA is TGTGCCAGCAGCTTGGTGCGGGACCCCTACGAGCAGTACTTC. Residues: CASSLVRDPYEQYF. This rearrangement joins TRBV5-5 to TRBJ2-7; TRBD2 is a possible D gene (6 bases). Trimming cost V 0 bases and J 2 bases, with 9 bases left between them. CDR3 length: 14 amino acids. Germline V gene sequence: CDR1 SGHKS, CDR2 YYEKEE (reference sequence).

This clone was seen only once. The chain combines TRBV28 with TRBJ2-5, with D unclear. Per germline, CDR1 MDHEN and CDR2 SYDVKM. This CDR3 is 11 amino acids long. The ends were cut back, 5 bases at V and 5 bases at J, with 6 bases in the middle. The DNA for the CDR3 is TGTGCCAGCAGTAGGCGGGAGACCCAGTACTTC. Protein sequence: CASSRRETQYF.

This clone appeared a few times. The rearrangement joins TRBV19 to TRBJ1-2, with D possibly being TRBD1 (6 bases). CDR1 is LNHDA, CDR2 SQIVND, per germline (reference sequence). CDR3 length: 12 amino acids. V gave up 5 bases and J gave up 7 bases, with 11 bases separating them. The CDR3 spells CASSPTDSGYTF. CDR3 nucleotides: TGTGCCAGTAGTCCGACGGACAGTGGCTACACCTTC.

This chain uses TRBV7-2 with TRBJ2-5, with D perhaps matching TRBD2 (5 bases). The CDR3 loop spans 13 amino acids. V lost 3 bases and J lost 9, with 14 bases in between. Germline CDR1 and CDR2: SGHTA and FQGNSA. The CDR3 DNA reads TGTGCCAGCAGCTTGGATAGCGCAGGTTCCCAGTACTTC. Translating it yields CASSLDSAGSQYF.

This clone was counted a few times. The gene calls are TRBV2 and TRBJ2-1; TRBD2 aligns across 11 bases. J was trimmed by 2 bases and V by 3 bases; bases with no gene match: 0. CDR1 is SNHLY, CDR2 FYNNEI, per germline. The CDR3 length is 15 residues. CDR3 loop: CASSDSGGAYNEQFF. Here the CDR3 DNA reads TGTGCCAGCAGTGATAGCGGGGGGGCCTACAATGAGCAGTTCTTC.

This clone was seen a few times. V is TRBV4-1 and J is TRBJ1-6; D remains unclear. The CDR3 length is 13 residues. V gave up 0 bases and J gave up 10 bases, with 7 bases separating them. The germline CDR1 and CDR2 sequences are MGHRA and YSYEKL. The CDR3 DNA reads as TGCGCCAGCAGCCAAGATAGAAGCTCACCCCTCCACTTT. It is translated as CASSQDRSSPLHF.

This clone was seen only a few times. The rearrangement uses TRBV6-5 and TRBJ2-5, with TRBD2 matching over 13 bases. J gave up 7 bases and V 4 bases, and 6 bases lay outside the gene matches. The CDR3 sequence is 15 residues long. The germline gives CDR1 MNHEY, CDR2 SVGAGI. As DNA, the CDR3 is TGTGCCAGCAGTTCCTGGACTAGCGGGGGCGGGACCCAGTACTTC. Its protein is CASSSWTSGGGTQYF.

The V and J genes are TRBV28 and TRBJ2-7; the match to TRBD1 covers 7 bases. V lost 6 bases and J lost 4; bases outside the gene matches: 3. CDR1 and CDR2 from the germline V gene are MDHEN and SYDVKM. This CDR3 spans 12 amino acids. The CDR3 DNA follows: TGTGCCAGCAGGAGGGGGCTATACGAGCAGTACGTC. Its translation is CASRRGLYEQYV.

This clone was found many times. CDR3 nucleotides: TGCGCCAGCAGTTCTCTTCCGGGTCGAGAGACCCAGTACTTC. Protein: CASSSLPGRETQYF. J is TRBJ2-5 and V is TRBV4-1; D is undetermined. CDR1 is MGHRA and CDR2 is YSYEKL in the germline V gene. Trimming took off 6 bases at V and 4 bases at J, with 15 bases between the two ends. This CDR3 is built from 14 residues.

The sample holds a few counts of this clone. The chain links TRBV27 to TRBJ2-2, with TRBD2 identical over 13 bases. V lost 4 bases and J lost 6; bases outside the gene matches: 5. The CDR3 runs 16 residues. The germline gives CDR1 MNHEY, CDR2 SMNVEV (reference sequence). The CDR3 sequence: CASSSGLAGVAGELFF. Here the CDR3 DNA reads TGTGCCAGCAGTTCTGGACTAGCGGGAGTGGCCGGGGAGCTGTTTTTT.

The chain recombines TRBV7-9 with TRBJ2-7; tentative D call: TRBD2 (6 bases). Trimming pared 2 bases from V and 5 bases from J, leaving 19 bases between. CDR1 and CDR2 from the germline V gene are SEHNR and FQNEAQ (reference sequence). This CDR3 is 16 amino acids long. The CDR3 region is CASSLLSWDSRNEQYF. The DNA of the CDR3 is TGTGCCAGCAGCTTATTATCTTGGGACTCCCGAAACGAGCAGTACTTC.

The chain recombines TRBV11-3 with TRBJ2-2, with D perhaps TRBD1 (5 bases). CDR3 length equals 13 residues. Germline loops: CDR1 SGHNT, CDR2 YENEEA. The ends were cut back, 0 bases at V and 6 bases at J, with 5 bases in the middle. The CDR3 loop is CASSLEGAGELFF. The CDR3 DNA is TGTGCCAGCAGCTTAGAAGGGGCCGGGGAGCTGTTTTTT.

The chain couples TRBV6-5 to TRBJ2-7, with D perhaps matching TRBD2 (6 bases). Matching the DNA end better, TRBJ2-1 makes the J call doubtful. This CDR3 contains 15 residues. Germline V CDR1 and CDR2: MNHEY, SVGAGI. Here the CDR3 DNA reads TGTGCCAGCAGTTCACCCGGGACTGGCTACAATGAGCAGTTCTTC. Protein sequence: CASSSPGTGYNEQFF.